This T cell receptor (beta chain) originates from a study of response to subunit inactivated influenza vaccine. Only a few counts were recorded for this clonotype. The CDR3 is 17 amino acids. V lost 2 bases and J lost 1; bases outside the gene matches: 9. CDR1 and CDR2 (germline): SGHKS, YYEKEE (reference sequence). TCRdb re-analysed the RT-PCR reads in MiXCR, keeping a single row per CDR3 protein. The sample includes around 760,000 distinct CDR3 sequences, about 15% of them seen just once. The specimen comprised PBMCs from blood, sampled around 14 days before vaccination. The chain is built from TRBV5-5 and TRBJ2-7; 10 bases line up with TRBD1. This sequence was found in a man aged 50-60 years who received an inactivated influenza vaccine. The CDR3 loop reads CASSLEPGQGGSYEQYF. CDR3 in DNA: TGTGCCAGCAGCTTAGAACCTGGACAGGGGGGGTCCTACGAGCAGTACTTC.